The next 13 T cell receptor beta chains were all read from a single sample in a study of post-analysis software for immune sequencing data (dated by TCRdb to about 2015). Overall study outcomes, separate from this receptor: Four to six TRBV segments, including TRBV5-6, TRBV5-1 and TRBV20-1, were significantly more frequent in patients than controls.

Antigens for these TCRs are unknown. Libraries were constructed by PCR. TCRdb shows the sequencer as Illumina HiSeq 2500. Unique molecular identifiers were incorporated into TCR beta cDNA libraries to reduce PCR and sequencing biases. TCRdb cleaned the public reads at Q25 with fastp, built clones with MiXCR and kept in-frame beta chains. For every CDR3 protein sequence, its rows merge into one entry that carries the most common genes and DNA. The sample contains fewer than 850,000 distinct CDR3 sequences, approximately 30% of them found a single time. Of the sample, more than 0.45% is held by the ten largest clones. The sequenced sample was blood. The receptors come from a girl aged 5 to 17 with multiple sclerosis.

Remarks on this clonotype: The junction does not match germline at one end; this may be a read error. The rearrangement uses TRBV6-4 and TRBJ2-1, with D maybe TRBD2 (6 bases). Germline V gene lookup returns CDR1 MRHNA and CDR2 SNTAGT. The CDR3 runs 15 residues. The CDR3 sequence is CAGSDASAGYNEQFF. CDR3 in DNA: TGTGCCGGCAGTGACGCTTCAGCGGGTTACAATGAGCAGTTCTTC.

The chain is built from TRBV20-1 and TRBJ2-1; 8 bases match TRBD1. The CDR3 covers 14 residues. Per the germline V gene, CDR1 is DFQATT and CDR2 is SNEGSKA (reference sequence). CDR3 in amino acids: CSGTRTGLYNEQFF. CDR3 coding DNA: TGCAGCGGAACGCGGACAGGGCTATACAATGAGCAGTTCTTC.

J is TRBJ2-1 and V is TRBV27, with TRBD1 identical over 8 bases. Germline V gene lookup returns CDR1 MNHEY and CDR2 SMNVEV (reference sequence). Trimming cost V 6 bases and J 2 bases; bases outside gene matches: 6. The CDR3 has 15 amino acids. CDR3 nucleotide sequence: TGTGCCAGCAGAGACTCAGGGGGCGCCTACAATGAGCAGTTCTTC. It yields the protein CASRDSGGAYNEQFF.

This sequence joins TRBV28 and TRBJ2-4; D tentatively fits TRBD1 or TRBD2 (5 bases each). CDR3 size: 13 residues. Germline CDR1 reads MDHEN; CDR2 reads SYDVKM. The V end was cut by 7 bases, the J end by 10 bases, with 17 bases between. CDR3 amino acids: CASTGGQLGIQYF. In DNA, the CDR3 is TGTGCCAGCACGGGCGGACAACTAGGGATTCAGTACTTC.

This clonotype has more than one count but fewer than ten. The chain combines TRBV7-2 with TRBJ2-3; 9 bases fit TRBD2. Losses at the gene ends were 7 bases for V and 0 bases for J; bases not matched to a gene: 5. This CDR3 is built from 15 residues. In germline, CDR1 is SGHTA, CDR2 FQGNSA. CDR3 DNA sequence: TGTGCCAGCATCAGCGGGAGGCGAAGCACAGATACGCAGTATTTT. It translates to CASISGRRSTDTQYF.

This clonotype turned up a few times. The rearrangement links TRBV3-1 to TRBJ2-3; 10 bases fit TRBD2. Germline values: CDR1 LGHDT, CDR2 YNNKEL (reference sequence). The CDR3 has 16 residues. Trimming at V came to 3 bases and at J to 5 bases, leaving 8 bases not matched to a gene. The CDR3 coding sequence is TGTGCCAGCAGCCAGCCGGGACTAGCGTCCCGAGATACGCAGTATTTT. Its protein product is CASSQPGLASRDTQYF.

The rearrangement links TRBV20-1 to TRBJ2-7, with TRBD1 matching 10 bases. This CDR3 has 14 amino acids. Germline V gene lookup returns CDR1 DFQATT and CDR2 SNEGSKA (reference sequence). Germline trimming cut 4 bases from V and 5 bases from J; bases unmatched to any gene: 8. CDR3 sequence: CSAIDRDRGDEQYF. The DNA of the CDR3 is TGCAGTGCTATAGACCGGGACAGGGGCGACGAGCAGTACTTC.

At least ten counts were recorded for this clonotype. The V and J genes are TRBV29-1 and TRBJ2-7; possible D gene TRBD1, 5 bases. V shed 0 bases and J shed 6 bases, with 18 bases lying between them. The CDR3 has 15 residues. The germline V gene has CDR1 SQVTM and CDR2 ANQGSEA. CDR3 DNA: TGCAGCGTTGAAGACACAGGAACATCTAAACCCGAGCAGTACTTC. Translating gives CSVEDTGTSKPEQYF.

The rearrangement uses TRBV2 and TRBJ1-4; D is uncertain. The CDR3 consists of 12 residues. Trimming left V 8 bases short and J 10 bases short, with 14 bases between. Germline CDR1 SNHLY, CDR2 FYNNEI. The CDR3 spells CASCFFMGKLFF. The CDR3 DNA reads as TGTGCCAGCTGCTTTTTTATGGGAAAACTGTTTTTT.

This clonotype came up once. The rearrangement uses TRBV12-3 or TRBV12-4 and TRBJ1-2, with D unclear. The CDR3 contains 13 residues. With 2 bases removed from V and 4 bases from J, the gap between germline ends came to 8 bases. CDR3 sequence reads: CASSLTAPYGYTF. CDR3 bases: TGTGCCAGCAGTTTAACGGCACCCTATGGCTACACCTTC.

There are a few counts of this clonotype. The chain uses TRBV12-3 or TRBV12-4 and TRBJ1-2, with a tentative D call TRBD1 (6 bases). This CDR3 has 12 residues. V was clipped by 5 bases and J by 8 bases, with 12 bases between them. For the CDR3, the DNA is TGTGCCAGCAGTGTAGACAGGTTCGGCTACACCTTC. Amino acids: CASSVDRFGYTF.

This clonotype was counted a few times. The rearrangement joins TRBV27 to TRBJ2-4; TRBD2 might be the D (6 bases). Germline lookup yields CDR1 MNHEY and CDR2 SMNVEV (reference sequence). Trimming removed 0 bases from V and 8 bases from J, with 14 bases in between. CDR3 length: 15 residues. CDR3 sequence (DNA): TGTGCCAGCAGTTTATCGGGGCGGCGGGGAGACATTCAGTACTTC. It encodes CASSLSGRRGDIQYF.

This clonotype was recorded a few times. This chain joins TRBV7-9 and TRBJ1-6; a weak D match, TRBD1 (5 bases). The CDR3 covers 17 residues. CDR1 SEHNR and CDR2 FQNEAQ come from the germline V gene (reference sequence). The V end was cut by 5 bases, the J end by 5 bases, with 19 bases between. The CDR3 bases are TGTGCCAGCAGCCCACCGGTATGGGACTCGAATAATTCACCCCTCCACTTT. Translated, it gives CASSPPVWDSNNSPLHF.